The sequence of this T cell receptor (beta chain) was determined in a study of blood T cells in healthy people across ages. CDR1 SEHNR and CDR2 FQNEAQ come from the germline V gene (reference sequence). Trimming cost V 5 bases and J 5 bases, with 15 bases left between them. The CDR3 sequence is 15 residues long. Every participating donor contributed approximately 9.5 milliliters of peripheral blood through a draw. Through a sample-barcoded 5' primer and a J-beta primer mix, a second PCR was run for roughly 7 to 11 cycles. Each cDNA molecule carried a tag from a template-switch adaptor that contained 12 random nucleotides. MiXCR, applied by TCRdb to the 5' RACE reads, yields one record per CDR3 protein. Here the sample spans fewer than 900,000 distinct CDR3 sequences, about half being singletons. This clonotype showed up just a few times.

Sequences were obtained from blood. The clonotype originates from a woman aged 55-70 years in good health. V and J are TRBV7-9 and TRBJ1-4; no clear D gene. Here the CDR3 reads CASSPRGSSNEKLFF. The CDR3 DNA reads as TGTGCCAGCAGCCCTAGAGGCTCAAGCAATGAAAAACTGTTTTTT.